This is a list of T cell receptor beta chains from one sample in a study of T cell clones after liver transplantation. Sequencing used immunoSEQ multiplex PCR; TCRdb keeps in-frame clones, though not all of them. The data show roughly 70,000 clones, with more than 75% seen just once and roughly 2.6% held by the top ten. The sample consisted of CD4+ T cells from blood, taken before liver transplant. These receptors were taken from a human donor who received a liver transplant. The CDR3 runs from the conserved cysteine through the conserved F or W. The D gene is left open where the match is weak. Rows may omit the clone size; those that give it use once, few, many or a size class.

D: TRBD1
J: TRBJ2-7
size: .
V: TRBV18
CDR3: CASSPMGQGYEQYF
DNA: TGTGCCAGCTCACCAATGGGACAGGGCTACGAGCAGTACTTC

D: .
J: TRBJ2-7
size: .
V: TRBV27
CDR3: CASSLRSLGVGEQYF
DNA: TGTGCCAGCAGTTTAAGGTCACTGGGAGTGGGCGAGCAGTACTTC

D: .
J: TRBJ2-4
size: .
V: TRBV9
CDR3: CASSPSGGLAKNIQYF
DNA: TGTGCCAGCAGCCCGTCCGGGGGACTAGCCAAAAACATTCAGTACTTC

D: TRBD1
J: TRBJ2-7
size: .
V: TRBV5-1
CDR3: CASSLKQGGISYEQYF
DNA: TGCGCCAGCAGCTTGAAACAGGGGGGTATCTCCTACGAGCAGTACTTC

D: .
J: TRBJ2-1
size: .
V: TRBV2
CDR3: CASSEGSAYNEQFF
DNA: TGTGCCAGCAGTGAGGGTTCAGCTTACAATGAGCAGTTCTTC

D: .
J: TRBJ1-5
size: few
V: TRBV28
CDR3: CASSTPGEGNQPQHF
DNA: TGTGCCAGCAGCACTCCTGGTGAGGGCAATCAGCCCCAGCATTTT

D: TRBD1
J: TRBJ1-1
size: .
V: TRBV30
CDR3: CAWSVVWGQGDLGTEAFF
DNA: TGTGCCTGGAGTGTAGTCTGGGGACAGGGGGACTTGGGCACTGAAGCTTTCTTT

D: .
J: TRBJ1-2
size: .
V: TRBV5-1
CDR3: CASSPEGGYGYTF
DNA: TGCGCCAGCAGCCCTGAAGGGGGGTACGGCTACACCTTC

D: TRBD1
J: TRBJ2-7
size: .
V: TRBV15
CDR3: CATSRSRTGYGEQYF
DNA: TGTGCCACCAGCAGATCCCGGACAGGATACGGCGAGCAGTACTTC

D: .
J: TRBJ1-5
size: .
V: TRBV21-1
CDR3: CASSQRGTGDSNQPQHF
DNA: TGTGCCAGCAGCCAAAGAGGGACAGGGGATAGCAATCAGCCCCAGCATTTT

D: TRBD1
J: TRBJ2-7
size: .
V: TRBV19
CDR3: CASSIAQDRSHEQYF
DNA: TGTGCCAGTAGTATAGCCCAGGACAGGAGTCACGAGCAGTACTTC

D: TRBD2
J: TRBJ2-7
size: once
V: TRBV6-1
CDR3: CASSDERGDSYEQYF
DNA: TGTGCCAGCAGTGACGAGCGGGGAGACTCCTACGAGCAGTACTTC

D: TRBD2
J: TRBJ2-5
size: once
V: TRBV18
CDR3: CASSPGTSGYEETQYF
DNA: TGTGCCAGCTCACCCGGGACTAGCGGGTACGAAGAGACCCAGTACTTC

D: .
J: TRBJ1-1
size: once
V: TRBV7-3
CDR3: CASSRDGSNTEAFF
DNA: TGTGCCAGCAGCCGGGACGGGTCGAACACTGAAGCTTTCTTT

D: TRBD1
J: TRBJ1-3
size: .
V: TRBV11-2
CDR3: CASSVTGGPGNTIYF
DNA: TGTGCCAGCAGCGTCACAGGGGGACCGGGAAACACCATATATTTT

D: TRBD2
J: TRBJ2-2
size: .
V: TRBV5-1
CDR3: CASSPLAGRDTGELFF
DNA: TGCGCCAGCAGCCCCCTAGCGGGAAGGGACACCGGGGAGCTGTTTTTT

D: TRBD2
J: TRBJ2-1
size: .
V: TRBV29-1
CDR3: CSVRTSGRAHQYNEQFF
DNA: TGCAGCGTTCGGACTAGCGGGAGGGCTCATCAATACAATGAGCAGTTCTTC

D: .
J: TRBJ2-6
size: .
V: TRBV5-3
CDR3: CARSLSQDFGANVLTF
DNA: TGTGCCAGAAGCTTGTCCCAAGACTTTGGGGCCAACGTCCTGACTTTC

D: TRBD2
J: TRBJ2-1
size: .
V: TRBV5-1
CDR3: CASSLAERAGGVNEQFF
DNA: TGCGCCAGCAGCTTGGCCGAGCGAGCGGGAGGGGTGAATGAGCAGTTCTTC

D: .
J: TRBJ2-7
size: .
V: TRBV5-1
CDR3: CASSIATQGSSYEQYF
DNA: TGCGCCAGCAGCATCGCCACCCAGGGAAGCTCCTACGAGCAGTACTTC

D: TRBD1
J: TRBJ2-2
size: .
V: TRBV5-1
CDR3: CASSLFGQGDTGELFF
DNA: TGCGCCAGCAGCTTGTTTGGACAGGGTGACACCGGGGAGCTGTTTTTT

D: TRBD2
J: TRBJ2-7
size: .
V: TRBV5-1
CDR3: CASSTSRTGRLAGVHEQYF
DNA: TGCGCCAGCAGCACTTCGCGGACAGGGCGACTAGCGGGAGTCCACGAGCAGTACTTC

D: .
J: TRBJ2-5
size: .
V: TRBV7-2
CDR3: CASSLSGGETQYF
DNA: TGTGCCAGCAGCTTATCTGGGGGAGAGACCCAGTACTTC

D: .
J: TRBJ2-1
size: once
V: TRBV7-2
CDR3: CASSFGWSGEQFF
DNA: TGTGCCAGCAGCTTCGGTTGGTCCGGTGAGCAGTTCTTC

D: .
J: TRBJ2-2
size: .
V: TRBV7-2
CDR3: CASSARLFTGELFF
DNA: TGTGCCAGCAGCGCCCGACTGTTCACCGGGGAGCTGTTTTTT

D: TRBD2
J: TRBJ2-5
size: .
V: TRBV4-1
CDR3: CASSLGGLAGGSSGETQYF
DNA: TGCGCCAGCAGCCTCGGGGGGCTAGCGGGAGGCTCGTCGGGAGAGACCCAGTACTTC

D: .
J: TRBJ2-7
size: .
V: TRBV21-1
CDR3: CASSKRQKHYEQYF
DNA: TGTGCCAGCAGCAAACGGCAGAAGCACTACGAGCAGTACTTC

D: TRBD2
J: TRBJ2-7
size: .
V: TRBV6-6
CDR3: CASSYSPGLAVEQYF
DNA: TGTGCCAGCAGTTACTCGCCGGGACTAGCGGTCGAGCAGTACTTC

D: .
J: TRBJ2-3
size: .
V: TRBV10-2
CDR3: CASSEGAVDTQYF
DNA: TGCGCCAGCAGTGAGGGGGCGGTGGATACGCAGTATTTT

D: TRBD2
J: TRBJ2-7
size: once
V: TRBV6-5
CDR3: CASSMTSGAYEQYF
DNA: TGTGCCAGCAGTATGACTAGCGGGGCCTACGAGCAGTACTTC

D: .
J: TRBJ2-1
size: .
V: TRBV19
CDR3: CASSITGNNEQFF
DNA: TGTGCCAGTAGTATAACCGGGAACAATGAGCAGTTCTTC

D: .
J: TRBJ2-1
size: .
V: TRBV2
CDR3: CASSEGDLAGHEQFF
DNA: TGTGCCAGCAGTGAAGGGGACCTCGCTGGGCATGAGCAGTTCTTC

D: .
J: TRBJ1-1
size: .
V: TRBV2
CDR3: CASRREGGENTEAFF
DNA: TGTGCCAGCAGGAGGGAGGGGGGCGAGAACACTGAAGCTTTCTTT

D: .
J: TRBJ2-5
size: .
V: TRBV6-5
CDR3: CASRPAGGKETQYF
DNA: TGTGCCAGCAGGCCCGCTGGAGGGAAAGAGACCCAGTACTTC